The sequence of this TCR beta chain was determined in a study of cytomegalovirus exposure and HLA in healthy donors. The study's findings and limits: The availability of immune exposure information extended only to CMV serostatus. Exclusion as indistinguishable affected some V segments, including TRBV6-2 and TRBV6-3.

When sampled, the donors appeared nominally healthy, though they likely had unrecorded immune exposures. A remark on this clone: No antigen is known for it.

The CDR3 is 16 amino acids. With V trimmed by 5 bases and J by 5 bases, 11 bases remained unmatched. Germline V gives CDR1 SEHNR, CDR2 FQNEAQ (reference sequence). The primer mix had 60 Vbeta and 13 Jbeta primers. The data were produced by immunoSEQ multiplex PCR, yet TCRdb's version contains in-frame clones alone and is incomplete. This sample has approximately 79,000 clones, with 60% to 85% found just once. What was sequenced was PBMCs. The chain links TRBV7-9 to TRBJ2-2; 7 bases match TRBD1. The TCR comes from a man aged 35 to 55 in good health and CMV-seronegative. The CDR3 DNA reads as TGTGCCAGCAGCCTCGTTGCAGGGGGTGAGACCGGGGAGCTGTTTTTT. Translated: CASSLVAGGETGELFF.